The T cell receptor (beta chain) under discussion was sequenced for a study of blood T cell repertoires in COVID-19. At the level of the study: Samples taken during acute and convalescent COVID-19 were collected in the United States, Italy and Spain. T cells, B-cell-depleted T cells, or PBMCs supplied cDNA or gDNA.

V lost 5 bases, J lost 3 bases, and 6 bases stayed unmatched. In germline, CDR1 is LGHDT, CDR2 YNNKEL (reference sequence). This CDR3 region has 15 residues. Original data processing: Amplification of reference gene primers was used by the study to estimate nucleated cell counts. The method was immunoSEQ multiplex PCR; TCRdb's version includes in-frame clones alone and lacks a portion of them. That table supplies the V and J calls and clone size; D and trimming were determined from the DNA. The sample comprises approximately 150,000 clones, around 90% of which are singletons, and around 0.91% rests with the top ten.

Sequencing was done on a sample of peripheral blood. This chain links TRBV3-1 (or the pseudogene TRBV3-2) with TRBJ2-3; 9 nucleotides match TRBD2. The TCR sequence derives from a woman between 50 and 59 years old with acute or convalescent COVID-19. CDR3 amino acids: CASSGGTSLTDTQYF. CDR3 bases: TGTGCCAGCAGCGGAGGGACTAGCCTGACAGATACGCAGTATTTT.